The clone carrying this T cell receptor beta chain turned up a few times. Its antigen is undetermined. This specimen belongs to a study of cytomegalovirus exposure and HLA in healthy donors. Whole-study results and caveats: A previous analysis found most TCR beta V segments productive roughly 90% or roughly 30% of the time. According to the study, 160 or so TCR beta chains were cytomegalovirus-associated.

Germline V gene sequence: CDR1 SGHTA, CDR2 FQGNSA. The germline V and J ends were trimmed by 2 bases and 3 bases, with 7 bases remaining between them. CDR3 size: 14 residues. Amplification used 60 Vbeta primers and 13 Jbeta primers. TCRdb keeps only in-frame clones here, not all; method: immunoSEQ multiplex PCR. The sample yields roughly 150,000 clones, under 85% seen once. The clonotype comes from a man aged 45 to 65 in good health and CMV-seropositive. The sequencing sample was made of PBMCs. The chain links TRBV7-2 to TRBJ2-2; D uncertain. CDR3 in DNA: TGTGCCAGCAGCTTATCGTCAGACACCGGGGAGCTGTTTTTT. Protein: CASSLSSDTGELFF.